This TCR beta chain originates from a study of OX40 agonist ivuxolimab in advanced cancers. CDR3 length: 13 amino acids. The V gene lost 6 bases and the J gene lost 3 bases, with 11 bases spanning the gap. The germline V gene has CDR1 KGHSH and CDR2 LQKENI. Data came from immunoSEQ multiplex PCR; TCRdb stores just in-frame clones and leaves some out. The sample records tens of thousands of clones, 70% to 90% being singletons. The sequencing used CD4+ or CD8+ T cells sorted from blood, collected in a trial of the OX40 agonist ivuxolimab. The chain has TRBV18 and TRBJ1-1, with D hard to call. The receptor was derived from an adult with an advanced solid tumor such as melanoma, head and neck, liver or kidney cancer. Here the CDR3 DNA reads TGTGCCAGCTCTTCCGGGTTAGACACTGAAGCTTTCTTT. It codes for CASSSGLDTEAFF.